The clone carrying this T cell receptor beta chain has just a few counts. Antigen: not known. An end of the junction does not agree with germline; a read error may underlie this. This CDR3 has 18 amino acids. CDR1 SGHAT and CDR2 FQDESV come from the germline V gene (reference sequence). The sample belongs to a study of T cells in Graves' hyperthyroidism and ophthalmopathy. Looking at the study overall: Initial diagnosis, before any treatment, was when peripheral blood was collected.

The study, taken as a whole, reports: Ophthalmopathy, as predicted by the model, came a median roughly 6.3 months after the prediction. Peripheral blood also featured most of the thyroid clonotypes expanded above 0.001.

Amplification of TCR beta CDR3 regions used RNA as the template. The primer set for the first-round RT-PCR of the TCR CDR3 was HTBI. TCRdb reanalysed the multiplex PCR reads using MiXCR and keeps one entry per CDR3 protein. Found here are 300,000 to 350,000 distinct CDR3 sequences, roughly 20% of them singletons; the top ten hold around 16%. The sequence came from a woman aged 40 to 49 with Graves' ophthalmopathy. Sequences were obtained from blood. The V call is TRBV11-1, the J call TRBJ1-2; D perhaps matches TRBD1 (5 bases). CDR3 loop: CASSLDGLTVSGIYGYSF. The CDR3 coding sequence is TGTGCCAGCAGCTTAGACGGCCTGACAGTAAGTGGTATCTATGGCTACAGCTTC.